The entry below describes one T cell receptor (beta chain). The antigen is unknown. Per germline, CDR1 SGHTA and CDR2 FQGNSA. The CDR3 has 12 amino acids. The germline V and J ends were trimmed by 5 bases and 0 bases, with 5 bases remaining between them. The source of the sample is a study of cytomegalovirus exposure and HLA in healthy donors. 13 Jbeta primers and 60 Vbeta primers were used for the PCR. Only in-frame clones appear in the TCRdb table, and some are missing; sequencing was by immunoSEQ multiplex PCR. The sample lists about 180,000 clones, more than 65% occurring once. Study conclusions and caveats: In vitro data verified a few CMV-associated chains as specific for CMV antigens. Presence/absence results assume similar sequencing depth per donor, which may not hold.

The chain recombines TRBV7-2 with TRBJ2-7, with no clear D. The sequencing sample was made of PBMCs. The receptor was derived from a girl aged 2-15 years in good health and CMV-seropositive. This CDR3 is CASSLPSYEQYF. CDR3 coding DNA: TGTGCCAGCAGCCTACCCTCCTACGAGCAGTACTTC.